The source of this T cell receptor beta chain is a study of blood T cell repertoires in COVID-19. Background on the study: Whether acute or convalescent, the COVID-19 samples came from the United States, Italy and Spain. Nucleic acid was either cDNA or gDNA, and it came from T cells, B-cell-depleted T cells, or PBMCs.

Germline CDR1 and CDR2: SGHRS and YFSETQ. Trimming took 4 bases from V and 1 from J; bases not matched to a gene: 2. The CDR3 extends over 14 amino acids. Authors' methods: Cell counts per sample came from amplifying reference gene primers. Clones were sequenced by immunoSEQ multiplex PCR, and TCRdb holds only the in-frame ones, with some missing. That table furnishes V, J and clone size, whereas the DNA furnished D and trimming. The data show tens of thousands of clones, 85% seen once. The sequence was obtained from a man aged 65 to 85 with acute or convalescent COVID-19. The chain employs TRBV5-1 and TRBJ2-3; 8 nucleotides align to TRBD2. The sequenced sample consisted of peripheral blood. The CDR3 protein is CASSPTSGTDTQYF. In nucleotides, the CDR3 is TGCGCCAGCAGCCCGACTAGCGGCACAGATACGCAGTATTTT. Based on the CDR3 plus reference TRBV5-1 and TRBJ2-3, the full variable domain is KAGVTQTPRYLIKTRGQQVTLSCSPISGHRSVSWYQQTPGQGLQFLFEYFSETQRNKGNFPGRFSGRQFSNSRSEMNVSTLELGDSALYLCASSPTSGTDTQYFGPGTRLTVL.